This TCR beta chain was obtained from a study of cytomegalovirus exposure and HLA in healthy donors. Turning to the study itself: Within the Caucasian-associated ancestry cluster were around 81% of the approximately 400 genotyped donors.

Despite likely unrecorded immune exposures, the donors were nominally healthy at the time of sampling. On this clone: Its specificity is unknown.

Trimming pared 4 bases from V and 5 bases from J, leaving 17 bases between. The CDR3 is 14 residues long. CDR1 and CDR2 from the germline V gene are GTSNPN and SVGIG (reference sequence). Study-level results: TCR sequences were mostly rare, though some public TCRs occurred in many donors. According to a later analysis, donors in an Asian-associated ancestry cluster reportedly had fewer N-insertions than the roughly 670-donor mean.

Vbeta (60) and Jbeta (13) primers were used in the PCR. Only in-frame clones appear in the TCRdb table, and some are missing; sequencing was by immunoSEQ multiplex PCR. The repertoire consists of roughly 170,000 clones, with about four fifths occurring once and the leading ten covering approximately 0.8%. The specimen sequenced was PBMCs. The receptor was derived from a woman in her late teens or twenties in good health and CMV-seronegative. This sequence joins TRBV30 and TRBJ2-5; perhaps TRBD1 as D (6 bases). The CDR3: CAWNLGGPGETQYF. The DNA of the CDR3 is TGTGCCTGGAACCTTGGGGGCCCGGGGGAGACCCAGTACTTC.